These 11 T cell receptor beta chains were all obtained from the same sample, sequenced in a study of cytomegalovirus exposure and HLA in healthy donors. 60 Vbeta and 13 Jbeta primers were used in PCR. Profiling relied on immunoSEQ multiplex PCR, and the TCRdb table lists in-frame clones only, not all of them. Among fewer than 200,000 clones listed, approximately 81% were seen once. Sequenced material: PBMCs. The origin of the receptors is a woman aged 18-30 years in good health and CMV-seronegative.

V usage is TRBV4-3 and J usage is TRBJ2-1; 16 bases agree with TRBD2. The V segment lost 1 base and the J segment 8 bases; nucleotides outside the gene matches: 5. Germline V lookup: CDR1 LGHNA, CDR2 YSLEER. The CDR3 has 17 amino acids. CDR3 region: CASSQGQGLAGGYEQFF. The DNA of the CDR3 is TGCGCCAGCAGCCAAGGCCAGGGACTAGCGGGAGGGTATGAGCAGTTCTTC.

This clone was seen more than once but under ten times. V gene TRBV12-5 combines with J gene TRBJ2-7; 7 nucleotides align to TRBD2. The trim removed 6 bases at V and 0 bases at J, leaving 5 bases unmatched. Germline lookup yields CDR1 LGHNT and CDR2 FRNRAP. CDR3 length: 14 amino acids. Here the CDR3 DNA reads TGTGCTAGTGGCAGCGGGACGAGCTCCTACGAGCAGTACTTC. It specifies CASGSGTSSYEQYF. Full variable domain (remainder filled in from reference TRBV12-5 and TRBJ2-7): DARVTQTPRHKVTEMGQEVTMRCQPILGHNTVFWYRQTMMQGLELLAYFRNRAPLDDSGMPKDRFSAEMPDATLATLKIQPSEPRDSAVYFCASGSGTSSYEQYFGPGTRLTVT.

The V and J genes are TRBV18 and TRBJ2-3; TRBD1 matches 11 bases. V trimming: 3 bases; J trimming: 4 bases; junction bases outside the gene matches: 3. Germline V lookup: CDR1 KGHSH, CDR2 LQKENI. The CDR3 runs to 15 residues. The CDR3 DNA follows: TGTGCCAGCTCACCGGGACAGGGGGTCCCAGATACGCAGTATTTT. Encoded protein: CASSPGQGVPDTQYF.

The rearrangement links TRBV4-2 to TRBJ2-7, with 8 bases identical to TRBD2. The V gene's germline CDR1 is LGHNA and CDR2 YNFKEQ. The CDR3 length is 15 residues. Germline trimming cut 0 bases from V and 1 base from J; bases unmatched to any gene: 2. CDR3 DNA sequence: TGTGCCAGCAGCCAAGATCAGCGGGGGTCCTACGAGCAGTACTTC. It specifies CASSQDQRGSYEQYF.

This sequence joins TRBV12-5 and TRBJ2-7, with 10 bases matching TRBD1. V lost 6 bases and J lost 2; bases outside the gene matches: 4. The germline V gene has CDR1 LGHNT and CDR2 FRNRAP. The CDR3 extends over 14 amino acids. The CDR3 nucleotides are TGTGCTAGTGGACCCGGGACAGGGGCCTACGAGCAGTACTTC. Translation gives CASGPGTGAYEQYF.

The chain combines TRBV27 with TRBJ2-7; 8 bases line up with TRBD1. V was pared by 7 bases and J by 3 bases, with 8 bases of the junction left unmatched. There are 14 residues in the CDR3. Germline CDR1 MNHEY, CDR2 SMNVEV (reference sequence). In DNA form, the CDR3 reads TGTGCCAGCACCTTGGACAGGGCGGGCTACGAGCAGTACTTC. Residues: CASTLDRAGYEQYF.

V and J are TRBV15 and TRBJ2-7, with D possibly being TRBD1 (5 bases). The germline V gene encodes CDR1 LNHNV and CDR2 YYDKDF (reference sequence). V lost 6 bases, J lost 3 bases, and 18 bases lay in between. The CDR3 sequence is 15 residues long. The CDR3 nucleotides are TGTGCCACCAGTGAAAATAAGGGGAAAATCTACGAGCAGTACTTC. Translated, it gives CATSENKGKIYEQYF.

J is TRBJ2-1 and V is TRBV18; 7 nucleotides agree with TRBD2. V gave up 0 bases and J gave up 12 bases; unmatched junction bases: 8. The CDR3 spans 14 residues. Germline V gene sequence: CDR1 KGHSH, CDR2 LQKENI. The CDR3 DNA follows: TGTGCCAGCTCACCACCCTTGACTAGCATTCGGCAGTTCTTC. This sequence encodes CASSPPLTSIRQFF. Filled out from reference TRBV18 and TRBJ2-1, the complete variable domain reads NAGVMQNPRHLVRRRGQEARLRCSPMKGHSHVYWYRQLPEEGLKFMVYLQKENIIDESGMPKERFSAEFPKEGPSILRIQQVVRGDSAAYFCASSPPLTSIRQFFGPGTRLTVL.

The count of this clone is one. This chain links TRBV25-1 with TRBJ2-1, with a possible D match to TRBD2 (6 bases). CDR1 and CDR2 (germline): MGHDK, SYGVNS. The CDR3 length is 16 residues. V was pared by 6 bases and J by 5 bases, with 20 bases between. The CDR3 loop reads CASSPRGASVHNEQFF. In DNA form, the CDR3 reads TGTGCCAGCAGCCCCCGCGGGGCTAGCGTCCACAATGAGCAGTTCTTC.

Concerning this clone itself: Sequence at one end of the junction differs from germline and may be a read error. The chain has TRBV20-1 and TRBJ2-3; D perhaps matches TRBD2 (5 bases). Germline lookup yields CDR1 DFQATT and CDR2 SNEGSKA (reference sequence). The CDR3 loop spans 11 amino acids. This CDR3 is CSASSARDGHF. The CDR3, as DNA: TGCAGTGCTAGCTCGGCGAGGGATGGGCATTTT.

CDR3 nucleotide sequence: TGTGCCAGCTCACCAAACCTGGGACAGGGGAGCTATGGCTACACCTTC. Translating gives CASSPNLGQGSYGYTF. The V gene is TRBV18, the J gene TRBJ1-2, with 10 bases fitting TRBD1. CDR1 KGHSH and CDR2 LQKENI come from the germline V gene. Germline trimming cut 2 bases from V and 4 bases from J; bases unmatched to any gene: 7. This CDR3 has 16 residues.